These 26 T cell receptor beta chains were all obtained from the same sample, sequenced in a study of T cell repertoires in cytomegalovirus infection. These receptors' targets are unknown. TCRdb recomputed calls from the reads with MiXCR, one row per CDR3 protein. The table lists hundreds of thousands of distinct CDR3 sequences, about 44% of them singletons. The sequences come from cultured PBMCs, collected from culture after CMV antigen stimulation. The receptors shown here come from a human donor in good health (CMV status not recorded). Some clones in this sample may be carry-over from other donors' samples.

The rearrangement uses TRBV12-3 or TRBV12-4 and TRBJ1-2; TRBD1 aligns across 8 bases. This CDR3 comprises 15 residues. Trimming cost V 5 bases and J 3 bases; bases outside gene matches: 8. The CDR3 reads CASSTTQGAYYGYTF. Here the CDR3 DNA reads TGTGCCAGCAGTACAACCCAGGGGGCCTACTATGGCTACACCTTC.

The chain joins TRBV24-1 to TRBJ2-2; 9 bases align to TRBD1. V trimming: 10 bases; J trimming: 5 bases; junction bases outside the gene matches: 4. CDR3 length: 13 amino acids. Germline V gene data show CDR1 as KGHDR and CDR2 as SFDVKD. This CDR3 is CATRDRATGELFF. The CDR3 DNA sequence: TGTGCCACGAGGGACAGGGCTACCGGGGAGCTGTTTTTT.

This clonotype was picked up a small number of times. The chain uses TRBV7-6 and TRBJ2-1, with D uncertain. V lost 1 base, J lost 8 bases, and 12 bases lay in between. The CDR3 totals 14 residues. From germline, CDR1 is SGHVS and CDR2 FNYEAQ. The CDR3 is CASSLGMPWDEQFF. The CDR3 DNA follows: TGTGCCAGCAGCTTAGGGATGCCATGGGATGAGCAGTTCTTC.

This clonotype has only a few counts. The rearrangement uses TRBV5-4 and TRBJ1-1, with D possibly being TRBD1 (6 bases). The CDR3 is 15 residues long. Germline-derived CDR1 and CDR2 are SGHNT and YYREEE (reference sequence). V was clipped by 4 bases and J by 4 bases, with 17 bases between them. The CDR3 DNA sequence: TGTGCCAGCAGCGGACCACAGTTGGGGGCCACTGAAGCTTTCTTT. Translating gives CASSGPQLGATEAFF. The full variable domain, with the rest looked up from reference TRBV5-4 and TRBJ1-1, is ETGVTQSPTHLIKTRGQQVTLRCSSQSGHNTVSWYQQALGQGPQFIFQYYREEENGRGNFPPRFSGLQFPNYSSELNVNALELDDSALYLCASSGPQLGATEAFFGQGTRLTVV.

The V and J genes are TRBV6-6 and TRBJ1-1; D uncertain. Germline-derived CDR1 and CDR2 are MNHNY and SVGAGI (reference sequence). This CDR3 comprises 14 residues. V was cut by 5 bases and J by 10 bases, with 20 bases left in between. CDR3 loop: CASSPTQISGVAFF. CDR3 nucleotide sequence: TGTGCCAGCAGTCCCACACAGATAAGTGGCGTAGCTTTCTTT.

A few counts support this clonotype. This sequence joins TRBV7-9 and TRBJ1-1; no definite D call. Germline loops: CDR1 SEHNR, CDR2 FQNEAQ (reference sequence). This CDR3 is built from 13 residues. With 3 bases removed from V and 11 bases from J, the gap between germline ends came to 16 bases. CDR3 nucleotides: TGTGCCAGCAGCTTCCTGGTCGGTATGGAGGCTTTCTTT. Its protein product is CASSFLVGMEAFF.

There are a few counts of this clonotype. The chain carries TRBV10-3 and TRBJ2-1; 7 bases agree with TRBD2. With 3 bases clipped from V and 4 bases from J, the junction kept 6 bases outside the gene matches. CDR1 is ENHRY and CDR2 is SYGVKD in the germline V gene. The CDR3 covers 15 residues. CDR3 sequence: CAISDAREGYNEQFF. The CDR3 DNA is TGTGCCATCAGTGATGCCAGGGAGGGATACAATGAGCAGTTCTTC.

J is TRBJ1-6 and V is TRBV6-1, with D tentatively TRBD1 (6 bases). V lost 4 bases to trimming and J lost 0 bases, with 31 bases between them. Germline V gene lookup returns CDR1 MNHNS and CDR2 SASEGT. This CDR3 is built from 23 residues. CDR3 bases: TGTGCCAGCAGTGTCAGGTCGGACCTTGGGGACACACCTAAAAGCTCCTATAATTCACCCCTCCACTTT. Its translation: CASSVRSDLGDTPKSSYNSPLHF.

This clonotype has just a few counts. The chain is built from TRBV10-3 and TRBJ2-1; no clear D gene. This CDR3 is built from 15 residues. V was cut by 0 bases and J by 0 bases, with 6 bases left in between. Germline V gene sequence: CDR1 ENHRY, CDR2 SYGVKD. The chain's CDR3 is CAISESMSSYNEQFF. DNA for the CDR3: TGTGCCATCAGTGAGTCCATGAGCTCCTACAATGAGCAGTTCTTC.

CDR3 region: CASSLLEGWASPLHF. In nucleotides, the CDR3 is TGTGCCAGCAGCTTGCTCGAGGGTTGGGCTTCACCCCTCCACTTT. The V gene is TRBV5-6, the J gene TRBJ1-6; no clear D gene. V was cut by 1 base and J by 9 bases, with 14 bases left in between. Germline CDR1 SGHDT, CDR2 YYEEEE. This CDR3 is built from 15 residues. The entire variable domain, with the rest obtained from reference TRBV5-6 and TRBJ1-6, is as follows: DAGVTQSPTHLIKTRGQQVTLRCSPKSGHDTVSWYQQALGQGPQFIFQYYEEEERQRGNFPDRFSGHQFPNYSSELNVNALLLGDSALYLCASSLLEGWASPLHFGNGTRLTVT.

This chain links TRBV6-2 or TRBV6-3 with TRBJ1-1; D not resolved. This CDR3 is built from 14 residues. In germline, CDR1 is MNHEY, CDR2 SVGEGT. V lost 6 bases and J 3 bases, leaving 14 bases between the germline ends. The CDR3 protein is CASSPRALYTEAFF. The CDR3 DNA reads TGTGCCAGCAGCCCAAGGGCCCTATACACTGAAGCTTTCTTT.

The chain is built from TRBV2 and TRBJ1-6, with D hard to call. CDR3 size: 15 residues. CDR1 and CDR2 (germline): SNHLY, FYNNEI. Deletions cut 7 bases from V and 1 base from J, with 11 bases between. CDR3 region: CASIQDGSYNSPLHF. In DNA, the CDR3 is TGTGCCAGCATTCAGGATGGGTCCTATAATTCACCCCTCCACTTT.

The table lists this clonotype with a few counts. The chain is built from TRBV7-8 and TRBJ2-7, with 8 bases matching TRBD2. J was trimmed by 4 bases and V by 1 base; bases with no gene match: 12. Germline CDR1 reads SGHVS; CDR2 reads FQNEAQ. The CDR3 consists of 17 residues. The CDR3 DNA reads TGTGCCAGCAGCTTAGGCCAGGGACTAGTGTACGAATACGAGCAGTACTTC. Its protein is CASSLGQGLVYEYEQYF.

There are a few counts of this clonotype. V gene TRBV12-3 or TRBV12-4 combines with J gene TRBJ1-2; D is unclear. V was trimmed by 6 bases and J by 0 bases, leaving 11 bases between them. This CDR3 is built from 14 residues. The CDR3 DNA is TGTGCCAGCAGAGAAGGACGGACTAACTATGGCTACACCTTC. It is translated as CASREGRTNYGYTF.

This clonotype was detected once. A much larger clone differs by one base, so this may be a read error. This chain links TRBV11-1 with TRBJ1-1; D unresolved. Trimming left V 7 bases short and J 1 base short, with 7 bases between. The CDR3 runs to 12 residues. The germline V gene has CDR1 SGHAT and CDR2 FQDESV (reference sequence). The chain's CDR3 is CASIRGNTEAFF. The CDR3 DNA is TGTGCCAGCATCCGGGGGAACACTGAAGCTTTCTTT.

The chain is built from TRBV2 and TRBJ2-1, with a weak D call TRBD2 (5 bases). Germline V gene data show CDR1 as SNHLY and CDR2 as FYNNEI. V was shortened by 4 bases and J by 6 bases, with 10 bases between the two germline ends. CDR3 size: 13 residues. CDR3 protein: CASSVETTNEQFF. CDR3 nucleotides: TGTGCCAGCAGTGTCGAGACTACCAATGAGCAGTTCTTC.

The gene calls are TRBV5-1 and TRBJ2-7; 9 bases line up with TRBD2. The CDR3 consists of 15 residues. Per the germline V gene, CDR1 is SGHRS and CDR2 is YFSETQ. The trim removed 4 bases at V and 5 bases at J, leaving 10 bases unmatched. In DNA, the CDR3 is TGCGCCAGCAGCACCTTGACTAGCGGTGTGAACGAGCAGTACTTC. Protein product: CASSTLTSGVNEQYF. Based on the CDR3 plus reference TRBV5-1 and TRBJ2-7, the full variable domain is KAGVTQTPRYLIKTRGQQVTLSCSPISGHRSVSWYQQTPGQGLQFLFEYFSETQRNKGNFPGRFSGRQFSNSRSEMNVSTLELGDSALYLCASSTLTSGVNEQYFGPGTRLTVT.

This clonotype was recorded only once. This rearrangement joins TRBV6-1 to TRBJ1-2; 7 nucleotides align to TRBD1. This CDR3 is built from 15 residues. Germline-derived CDR1 and CDR2 are MNHNS and SASEGT. Germline trimming cut 3 bases from V and 5 bases from J; bases unmatched to any gene: 9. The chain's CDR3 is CASSDPGQMLYGYTF. CDR3 coding DNA: TGTGCCAGCAGTGATCCGGGACAGATGCTATATGGCTACACCTTC.

There are many counts of this clonotype. V and J are TRBV7-8 and TRBJ1-4, with D unresolved. Looked up from germline, CDR1 is SGHVS and CDR2 is FQNEAQ. V lost 1 base and J 5 bases, leaving 5 bases between the germline ends. This CDR3 comprises 13 residues. The CDR3 sequence: CASSLGRNEKLFF. CDR3 nucleotides: TGTGCCAGCAGCTTAGGACGGAATGAAAAACTGTTTTTT.

This clonotype has a handful of counts. This sequence joins TRBV7-9 and TRBJ2-1, with D perhaps TRBD1 (6 bases). V was clipped by 0 bases and J by 7 bases, with 7 bases between them. Germline V gene sequence: CDR1 SEHNR, CDR2 FQNEAQ (reference sequence). The CDR3 runs to 13 residues. The CDR3 bases are TGTGCCAGCAGCTTAGCGACAGGTAATGAGCAGTTCTTC. As protein: CASSLATGNEQFF.

This chain connects TRBV7-8 to TRBJ2-7, with a tentative D call TRBD1 (5 bases). Germline V gene sequence: CDR1 SGHVS, CDR2 FQNEAQ. Trimming took off 3 bases at V and 5 bases at J, with 11 bases between the two ends. The CDR3 totals 13 residues. As DNA, the CDR3 is TGTGCCAGCAGCTTCCCCTTCAGGGACGAGCAGTACTTC. It translates to CASSFPFRDEQYF.

This clonotype was counted a few times. This rearrangement joins TRBV11-2 to TRBJ2-1; TRBD2 matches 11 bases. The CDR3 covers 15 residues. Germline V gives CDR1 SGHAT, CDR2 FQNNGV. Losses at the gene ends were 4 bases for V and 9 bases for J; bases not matched to a gene: 8. CDR3 loop: CASSWRLAGYGEQFF. The CDR3, as DNA: TGTGCCAGCAGCTGGCGACTAGCGGGATATGGTGAGCAGTTCTTC.

The chain combines TRBV27 with TRBJ1-5, with a possible D match to TRBD1 (6 bases). Germline lookup yields CDR1 MNHEY and CDR2 SMNVEV (reference sequence). The CDR3 runs to 14 residues. V was shortened by 11 bases and J by 2 bases, with 16 bases between the two germline ends. Here the CDR3 DNA reads TGTGCCCTCAGGCAGGGGTACGGCAATCAGCCCCAGCATTTT. It translates to CALRQGYGNQPQHF.

The V call is TRBV7-2, the J call TRBJ2-5; D gene ambiguous. The CDR3 has 15 residues. Trimming pared 1 base from V and 5 bases from J, leaving 14 bases between. Germline-derived CDR1 and CDR2 are SGHTA and FQGNSA. CDR3 in DNA: TGTGCCAGCAGCTTAGGGTTGCTGGGTATGGAGACCCAGTACTTC. Translating it yields CASSLGLLGMETQYF.

The chain carries TRBV4-2 and TRBJ2-5, with 7 bases lining up with TRBD2. The V gene's germline CDR1 is LGHNA and CDR2 YNFKEQ. V dropped 2 bases and J dropped 1; count of bases not matched to a gene: 7. The CDR3 consists of 16 residues. This CDR3 is CASSQLRRGSQETQYF. The CDR3 coding sequence is TGTGCCAGCAGCCAATTGAGGCGGGGGAGCCAAGAGACCCAGTACTTC.

The rearrangement links TRBV7-9 to TRBJ1-2, with D unresolved. V was shortened by 4 bases and J by 5 bases, with 26 bases between the two germline ends. This CDR3 region has 18 residues. Looked up from germline, CDR1 is SEHNR and CDR2 is FQNEAQ (reference sequence). The CDR3 nucleotides read TGTGCCAGCAGCTCAGTAGGGCCCCAGAATAGTAGACTATATGGCTACACCTTC. It specifies CASSSVGPQNSRLYGYTF.